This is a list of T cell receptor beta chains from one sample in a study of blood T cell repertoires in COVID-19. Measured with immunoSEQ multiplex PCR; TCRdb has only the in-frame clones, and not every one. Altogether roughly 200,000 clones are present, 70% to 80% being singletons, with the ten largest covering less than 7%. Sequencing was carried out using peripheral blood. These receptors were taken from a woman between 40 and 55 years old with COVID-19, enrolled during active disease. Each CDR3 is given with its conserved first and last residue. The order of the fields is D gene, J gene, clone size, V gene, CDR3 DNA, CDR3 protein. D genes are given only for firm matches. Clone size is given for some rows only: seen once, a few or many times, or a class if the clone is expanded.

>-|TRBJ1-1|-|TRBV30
TGTGCCTGGACGTACAGGGAACGTGCTGAAGCTTTCTTT
CAWTYRERAEAFF
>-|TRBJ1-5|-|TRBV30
TGTGCCTGGAGTCCCCACGGGACTCTCAGGGACCAGCCCCAGCATTTT
CAWSPHGTLRDQPQHF
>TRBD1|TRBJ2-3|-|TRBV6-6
TGTGCCAGCAGCCCGGGACAGGGGGCGGCAGATACGCAGTATTTT
CASSPGQGAADTQYF
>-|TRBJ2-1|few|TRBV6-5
TGTGCCAGCTCCTTGTCCCACGGGGTTTACAATGAGCAGTTCTTC
CASSLSHGVYNEQFF
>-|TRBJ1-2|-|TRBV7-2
TGTGCCAGCAGCCCAAACCCTACAGGCTTCAATAGCTATGGCTACACCTTC
CASSPNPTGFNSYGYTF
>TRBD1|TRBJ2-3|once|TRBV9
TGTGCCAGCAGCGTAGCAGGGGGTAGCACAGATACGCAGTATTTT
CASSVAGGSTDTQYF
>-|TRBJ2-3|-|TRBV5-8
TGTGCCAGCAGCCTGGGGAGATCTAGCACAGATACGCAGTATTTT
CASSLGRSSTDTQYF
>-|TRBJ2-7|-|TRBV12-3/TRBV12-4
TGTGCCAGCAGTTCCGGGACAAGCGAGCAGTACTTC
CASSSGTSEQYF
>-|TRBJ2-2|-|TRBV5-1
TGCGCCAGCAGCTTGGATTACAGCAACACCGGGGAGCTGTTTTTT
CASSLDYSNTGELFF
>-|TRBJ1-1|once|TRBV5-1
TGCGCCAGCTACCGGGGGGACAATTTATATAACACTGAAGCTTTCTTT
CASYRGDNLYNTEAFF
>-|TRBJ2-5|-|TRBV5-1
TGCGCCAGCAGCTCCGGGACTGTTAAGACGGAGACCCAGTACTTC
CASSSGTVKTETQYF
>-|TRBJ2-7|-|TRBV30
TGTGCCTCCAACTACCGTACCTACGAGCAGTACTTC
CASNYRTYEQYF
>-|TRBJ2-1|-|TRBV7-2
TGTGCCAGCAGTACAACAGGGTCTTCCTACAATGAGCAGTTCTTC
CASSTTGSSYNEQFF
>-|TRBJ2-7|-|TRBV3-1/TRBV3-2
TGTGCCAGCAGCCAAGCCTACTCCGGAGAGTCCTCCTACGAGCAGTACTTC
CASSQAYSGESSYEQYF
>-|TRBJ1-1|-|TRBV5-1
TGCGCCAGCAGGACAGATATGAACACTGAAGCTTTCTTT
CASRTDMNTEAFF
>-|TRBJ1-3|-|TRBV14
TGTGCCAGCAGCCCCCTTACAGGAACCGACACCATATATTTT
CASSPLTGTDTIYF
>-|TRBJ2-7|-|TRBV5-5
TGTGCCAGCAGCTCTACCTTCTACGAGCAGTACTTC
CASSSTFYEQYF
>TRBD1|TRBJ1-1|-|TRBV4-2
TGTGCCAGCAGCAAAGGACAGGGGATGGACACTGAAGCTTTCTTT
CASSKGQGMDTEAFF
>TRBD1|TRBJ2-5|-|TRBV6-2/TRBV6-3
TGTGCCAGCAGTGAGGGACAGTATGGGACCCAGTACTTC
CASSEGQYGTQYF
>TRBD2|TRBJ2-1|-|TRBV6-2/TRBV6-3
TGTGCCAGCATCCCTTTAGCGGGAGAGAAGGTTGAGCAGTTCTTC
CASIPLAGEKVEQFF
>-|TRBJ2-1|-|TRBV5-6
TGTGCCAGCAGCTTTCGACTCAGATCAGGGCGGAATGAGCAGTTCTTC
CASSFRLRSGRNEQFF
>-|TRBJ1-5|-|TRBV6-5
TGTGCCAGCAACAAGACAGATAGCAATCAGCCCCAGCATTTT
CASNKTDSNQPQHF
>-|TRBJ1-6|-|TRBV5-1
TGCGCCAGCAGCCCCCCCGGCGGTTCACCCCTCCACTTT
CASSPPGGSPLHF
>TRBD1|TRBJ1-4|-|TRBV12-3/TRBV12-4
TGTGCCAGCAGAGGACAGGGGGTTGAAAAACTGTTTTTT
CASRGQGVEKLFF
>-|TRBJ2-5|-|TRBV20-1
TGCAGTGCTAGCAAACAAGAGACCCAGTACTTC
CSASKQETQYF
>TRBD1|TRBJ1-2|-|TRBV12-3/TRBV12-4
TGTGCCAGCAGACCGGGACAGGGGTATGGCTACACCTTC
CASRPGQGYGYTF
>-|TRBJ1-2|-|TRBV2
TGTGCCAGCAGTGCCCCACGGCGGTTCTATGGCTACACCTTC
CASSAPRRFYGYTF
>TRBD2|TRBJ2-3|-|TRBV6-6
TGTGCCAGCAGTCCCATTCCCACTAGCGGGAGAGGGAGTACGCAGTATTTT
CASSPIPTSGRGSTQYF
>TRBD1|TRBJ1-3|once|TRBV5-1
TGCGCCAGCAGCCCCGGATCGACAGGGTTCGGAAACACCATATATTTT
CASSPGSTGFGNTIYF